This T cell receptor (beta chain) comes out of a study of blood T cell repertoires in COVID-19. Study-wide context: Samples representing acute and convalescent COVID-19 were sourced from the United States, Italy and Spain. Sources were T cells, B-cell-depleted T cells, or PBMCs; the material itself was cDNA or gDNA.

Seattle patient enrollment occurred during active infection, with longitudinal follow-up thereafter. Under the authors' procedure: Amplification from reference gene primers served as the basis for estimated nucleated cell counts. The data were produced by immunoSEQ multiplex PCR, yet TCRdb's version contains in-frame clones alone and is incomplete. Clone size and the V and J calls come from that table; the DNA yielded D and trimming. The data show more than 250,000 clones, more than 80% seen once. The CDR3 runs to 14 residues. With V trimmed by 5 bases and J by 2 bases, 2 bases remained unmatched. The V gene's germline CDR1 is MNHEY and CDR2 SVGAGI.

The rearrangement joins TRBV6-5 to TRBJ2-3; 9 bases line up with TRBD2. The sample consisted of peripheral blood. The TCR was taken from a woman between 50 and 59 years old with COVID-19, enrolled during active disease. The CDR3 reads CASSRTSATDTQYF. The CDR3 DNA reads TGTGCCAGCAGTCGGACTAGCGCCACAGATACGCAGTATTTT.